The clone carrying this T cell receptor (beta chain) was counted between two and nine times. The sample belongs to a study of control samples from healthy donors and cancer patients. J was trimmed by 5 bases and V by 5 bases; bases with no gene match: 5. Germline CDR1 is SGHVS and CDR2 is FNYEAQ. This CDR3 has 15 residues. TCRdb keeps only in-frame clones here, not all; method: immunoSEQ multiplex PCR. The sample holds approximately 190,000 clones, roughly nine tenths seen once. J is TRBJ1-6 and V is TRBV7-6; 8 bases agree with TRBD1. The sample consisted of blood. The source is a man aged 30 to 39 in good health. The CDR3 protein is CASSPDRVHNSPLHF. The CDR3 DNA follows: TGTGCCAGCAGCCCGGACAGGGTTCATAATTCACCCCTCCACTTT. Full variable domain (outside the CDR3, taken from reference TRBV7-6 and TRBJ1-6): GAGVSQSPRYKVTKRGQDVALRCDPISGHVSLYWYRQALGQGPEFLTYFNYEAQQDKSGLPNDRFSAERPEGSISTLTIQRTEQRDSAMYRCASSPDRVHNSPLHFGNGTRLTVT.